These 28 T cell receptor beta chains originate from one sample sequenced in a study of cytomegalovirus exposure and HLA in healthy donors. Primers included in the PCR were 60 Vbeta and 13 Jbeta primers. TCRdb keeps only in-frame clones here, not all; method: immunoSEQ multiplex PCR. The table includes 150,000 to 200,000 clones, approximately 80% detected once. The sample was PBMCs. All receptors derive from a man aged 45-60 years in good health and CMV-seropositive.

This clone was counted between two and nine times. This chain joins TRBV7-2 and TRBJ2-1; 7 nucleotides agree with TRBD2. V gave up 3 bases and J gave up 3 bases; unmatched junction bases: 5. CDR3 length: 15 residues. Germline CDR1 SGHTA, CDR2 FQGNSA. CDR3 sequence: CASSLGGIRYNEQFF. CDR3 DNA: TGTGCCAGCAGCTTGGGGGGGATACGCTACAATGAGCAGTTCTTC.

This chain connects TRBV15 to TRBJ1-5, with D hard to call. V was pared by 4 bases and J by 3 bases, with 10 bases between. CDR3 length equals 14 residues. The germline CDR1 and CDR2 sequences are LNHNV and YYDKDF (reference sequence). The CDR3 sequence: CATSIDRYNQPQHF. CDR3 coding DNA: TGTGCCACCAGCATAGACCGGTACAATCAGCCCCAGCATTTT.

CDR3 nucleotide sequence: TGTGCCAGCAGCTCGACTCGACTAGCGGGGGCAAGAGATACGCAGTATTTT. Translating it yields CASSSTRLAGARDTQYF. V usage is TRBV7-2 and J usage is TRBJ2-3, with 12 bases matching TRBD2. With V trimmed by 4 bases and J by 5 bases, 10 bases remained unmatched. The V gene's germline CDR1 is SGHTA and CDR2 FQGNSA. This CDR3 contains 17 residues.

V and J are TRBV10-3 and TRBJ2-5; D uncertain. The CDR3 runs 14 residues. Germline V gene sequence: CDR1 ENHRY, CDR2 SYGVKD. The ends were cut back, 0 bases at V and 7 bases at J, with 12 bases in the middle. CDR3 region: CAISESPPGPTQYF. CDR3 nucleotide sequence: TGTGCCATCAGTGAGTCGCCCCCCGGTCCGACCCAGTACTTC.

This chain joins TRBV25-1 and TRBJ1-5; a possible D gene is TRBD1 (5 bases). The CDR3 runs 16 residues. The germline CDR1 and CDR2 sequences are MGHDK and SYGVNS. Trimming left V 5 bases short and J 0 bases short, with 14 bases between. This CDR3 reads CASSSSRDYSNQPQHF. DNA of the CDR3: TGTGCCAGCAGTTCGTCCAGGGATTATAGCAATCAGCCCCAGCATTTT.

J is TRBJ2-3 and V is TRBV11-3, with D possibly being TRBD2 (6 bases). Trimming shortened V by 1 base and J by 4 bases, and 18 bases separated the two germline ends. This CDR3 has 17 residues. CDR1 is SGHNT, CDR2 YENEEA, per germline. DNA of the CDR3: TGTGCCAGCAGCTTAGGGGGAGGTGGGGCCGCGGCAGATACGCAGTATTTT. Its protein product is CASSLGGGGAAADTQYF.

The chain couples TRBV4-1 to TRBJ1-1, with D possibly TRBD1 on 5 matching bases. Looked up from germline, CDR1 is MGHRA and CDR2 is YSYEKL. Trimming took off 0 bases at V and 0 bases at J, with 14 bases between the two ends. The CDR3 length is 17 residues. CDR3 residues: CASSQERGRPMNTEAFF. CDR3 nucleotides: TGCGCCAGCAGCCAAGAAAGGGGCCGCCCAATGAACACTGAAGCTTTCTTT.

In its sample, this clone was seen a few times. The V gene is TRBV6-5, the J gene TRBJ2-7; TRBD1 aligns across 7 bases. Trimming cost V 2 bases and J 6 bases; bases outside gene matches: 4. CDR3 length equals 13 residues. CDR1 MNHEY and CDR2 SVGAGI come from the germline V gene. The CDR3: CASSYGTALEQYF. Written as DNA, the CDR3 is TGTGCCAGCAGTTACGGGACAGCCCTCGAGCAGTACTTC.

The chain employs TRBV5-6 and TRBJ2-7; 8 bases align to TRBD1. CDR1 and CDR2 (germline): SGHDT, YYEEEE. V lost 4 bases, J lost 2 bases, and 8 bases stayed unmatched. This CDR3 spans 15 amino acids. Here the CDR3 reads CASSRTDRAPYEQYF. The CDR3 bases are TGTGCCAGCAGCCGGACGGACAGGGCCCCCTACGAGCAGTACTTC. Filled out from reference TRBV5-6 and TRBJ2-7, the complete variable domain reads DAGVTQSPTHLIKTRGQQVTLRCSPKSGHDTVSWYQQALGQGPQFIFQYYEEEERQRGNFPDRFSGHQFPNYSSELNVNALLLGDSALYLCASSRTDRAPYEQYFGPGTRLTVT.

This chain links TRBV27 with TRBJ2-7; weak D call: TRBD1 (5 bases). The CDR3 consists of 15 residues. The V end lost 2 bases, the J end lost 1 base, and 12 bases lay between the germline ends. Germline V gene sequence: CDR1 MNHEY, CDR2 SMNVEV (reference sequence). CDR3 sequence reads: CASSLMAGSSYEQYF. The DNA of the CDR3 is TGTGCCAGCAGTTTAATGGCAGGGTCTTCCTACGAGCAGTACTTC.

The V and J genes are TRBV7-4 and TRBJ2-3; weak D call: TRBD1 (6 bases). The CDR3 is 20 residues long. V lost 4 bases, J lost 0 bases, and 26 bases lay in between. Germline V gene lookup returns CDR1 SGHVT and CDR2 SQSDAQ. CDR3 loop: CASSSNPRRVLGASTDTQYF. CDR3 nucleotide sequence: TGTGCCAGCAGCTCCAACCCACGTAGGGTTCTGGGGGCCAGCACAGATACGCAGTATTTT.

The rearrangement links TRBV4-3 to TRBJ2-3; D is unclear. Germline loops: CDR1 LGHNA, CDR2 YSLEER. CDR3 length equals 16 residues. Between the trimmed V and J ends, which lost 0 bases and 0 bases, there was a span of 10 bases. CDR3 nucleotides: TGCGCCAGCAGCCAAGAGGGCAGGAAAAGCACAGATACGCAGTATTTT. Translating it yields CASSQEGRKSTDTQYF.

The chain's CDR3 is CASSRSGTGYNNEQFF. The CDR3 nucleotides read TGCGCCAGCAGCCGCTCCGGGACAGGGTACAACAATGAGCAGTTCTTC. The rearrangement joins TRBV4-3 to TRBJ2-1; 9 positions agree with TRBD1. This CDR3 has 16 residues. The germline CDR1 and CDR2 sequences are LGHNA and YSLEER. V lost 4 bases, J lost 5 bases, and 9 bases stayed unmatched.

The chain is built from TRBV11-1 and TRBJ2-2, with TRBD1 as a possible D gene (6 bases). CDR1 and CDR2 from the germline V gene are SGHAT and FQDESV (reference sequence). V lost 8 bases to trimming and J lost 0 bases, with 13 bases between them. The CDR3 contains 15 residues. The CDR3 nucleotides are TGTGCCAGCGCCCCCGGACAGACGAACACCGGGGAGCTGTTTTTT. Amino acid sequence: CASAPGQTNTGELFF. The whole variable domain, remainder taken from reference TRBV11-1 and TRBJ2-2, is EAEVAQSPRYKITEKSQAVAFWCDPISGHATLYWYRQILGQGPELLVQFQDESVVDDSQLPKDRFSAERLKGVDSTLKIQPAELGDSAMYLCASAPGQTNTGELFFGEGSRLTVL.

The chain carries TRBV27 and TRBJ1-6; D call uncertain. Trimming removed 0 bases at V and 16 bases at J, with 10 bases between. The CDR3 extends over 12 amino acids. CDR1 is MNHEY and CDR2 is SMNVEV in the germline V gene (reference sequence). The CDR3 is CASSLSGGRLHF. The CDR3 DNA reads TGTGCCAGCAGTTTATCAGGAGGACGGCTCCACTTT.

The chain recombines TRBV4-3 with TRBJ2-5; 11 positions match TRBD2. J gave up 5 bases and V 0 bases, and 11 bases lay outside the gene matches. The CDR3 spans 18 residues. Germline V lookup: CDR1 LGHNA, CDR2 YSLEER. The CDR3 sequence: CASSQDRVAGGPGETQYF. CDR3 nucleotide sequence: TGCGCCAGCAGCCAAGACCGCGTAGCGGGGGGGCCGGGGGAGACCCAGTACTTC.

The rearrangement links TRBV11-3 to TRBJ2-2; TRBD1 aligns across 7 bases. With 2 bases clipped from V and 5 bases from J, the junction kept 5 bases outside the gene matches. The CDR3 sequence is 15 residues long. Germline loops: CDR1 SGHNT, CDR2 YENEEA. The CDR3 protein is CASSLTRQGTGELFF. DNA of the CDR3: TGTGCCAGCAGCTTAACCCGACAGGGAACCGGGGAGCTGTTTTTT.

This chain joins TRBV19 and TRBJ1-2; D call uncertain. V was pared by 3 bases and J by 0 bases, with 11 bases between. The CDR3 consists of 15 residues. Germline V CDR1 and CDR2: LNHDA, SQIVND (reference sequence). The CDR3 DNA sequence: TGTGCCAGTAGTATCGCTCTAGAACCTAACTATGGCTACACCTTC. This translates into CASSIALEPNYGYTF.

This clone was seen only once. The CDR3 loop reads CASSFQRGGTDTQYF. The CDR3 DNA follows: TGCGCCAGCAGCTTCCAGCGGGGGGGCACAGATACGCAGTATTTT. The genes are TRBV5-1 and TRBJ2-3; TRBD2 matches at 9 bases. The ends lost 2 bases at V and 1 base at J; junction bases unmatched: 2. Germline V gives CDR1 SGHRS, CDR2 YFSETQ. The CDR3 has 15 amino acids.

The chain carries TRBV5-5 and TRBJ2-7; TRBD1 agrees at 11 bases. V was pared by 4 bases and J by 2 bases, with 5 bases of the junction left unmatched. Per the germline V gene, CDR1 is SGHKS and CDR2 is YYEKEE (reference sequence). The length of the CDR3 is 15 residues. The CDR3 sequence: CASSARDRGTYEQYF. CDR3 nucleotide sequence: TGTGCCAGCAGCGCGCGGGACAGGGGGACCTACGAGCAGTACTTC.

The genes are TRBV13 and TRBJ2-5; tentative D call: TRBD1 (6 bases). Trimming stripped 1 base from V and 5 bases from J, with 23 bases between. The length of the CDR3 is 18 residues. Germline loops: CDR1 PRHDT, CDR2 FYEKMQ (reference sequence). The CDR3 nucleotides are TGTGCCAGCAGCTTAGTCCGAGACCACAGGGAGATGGAGGAGACCCAGTACTTC. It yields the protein CASSLVRDHREMEETQYF.

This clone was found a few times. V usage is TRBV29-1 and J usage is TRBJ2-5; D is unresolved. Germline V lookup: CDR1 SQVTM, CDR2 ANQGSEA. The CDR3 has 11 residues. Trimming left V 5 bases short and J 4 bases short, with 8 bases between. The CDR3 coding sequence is TGCAGCGTTCTGGTCGGAGAGACCCAGTACTTC. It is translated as CSVLVGETQYF.

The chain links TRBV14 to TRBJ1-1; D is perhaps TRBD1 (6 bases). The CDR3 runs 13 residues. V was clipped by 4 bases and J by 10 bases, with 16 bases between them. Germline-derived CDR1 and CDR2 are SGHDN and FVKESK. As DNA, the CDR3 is TGTGCCAGCAGCCCATCTACAGGGTCTGGAGCTTTCTTT. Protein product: CASSPSTGSGAFF.

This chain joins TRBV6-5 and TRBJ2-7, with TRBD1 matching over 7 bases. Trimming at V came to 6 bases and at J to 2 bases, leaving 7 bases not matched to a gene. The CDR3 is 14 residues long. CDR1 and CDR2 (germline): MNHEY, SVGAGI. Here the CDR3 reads CASSPDRATYEQYF. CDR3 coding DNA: TGTGCCAGCAGCCCCGACAGGGCTACCTACGAGCAGTACTTC.

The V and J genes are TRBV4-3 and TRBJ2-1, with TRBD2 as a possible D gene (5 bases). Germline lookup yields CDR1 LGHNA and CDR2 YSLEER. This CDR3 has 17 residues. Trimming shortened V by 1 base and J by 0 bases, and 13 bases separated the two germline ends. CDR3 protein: CASSQGASGSSYNEQFF. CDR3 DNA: TGCGCCAGCAGCCAAGGAGCTAGTGGGAGCTCCTACAATGAGCAGTTCTTC.

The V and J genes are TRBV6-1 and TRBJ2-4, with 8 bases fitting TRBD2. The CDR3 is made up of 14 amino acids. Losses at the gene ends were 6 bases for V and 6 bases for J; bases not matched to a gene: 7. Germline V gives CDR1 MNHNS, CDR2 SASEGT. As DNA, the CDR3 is TGTGCCAGCAGCTCGGGAGGGCAGCTAAACATTCAGTACTTC. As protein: CASSSGGQLNIQYF.

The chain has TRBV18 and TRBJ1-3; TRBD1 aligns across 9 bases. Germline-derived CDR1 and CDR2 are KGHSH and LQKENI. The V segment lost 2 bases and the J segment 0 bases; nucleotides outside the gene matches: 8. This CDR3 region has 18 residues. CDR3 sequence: CASSPGTGITYSGNTIYF. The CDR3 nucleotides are TGTGCCAGCTCACCAGGGACAGGGATAACATACTCTGGAAACACCATATATTTT. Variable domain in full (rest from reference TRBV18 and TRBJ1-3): NAGVMQNPRHLVRRRGQEARLRCSPMKGHSHVYWYRQLPEEGLKFMVYLQKENIIDESGMPKERFSAEFPKEGPSILRIQQVVRGDSAAYFCASSPGTGITYSGNTIYFGEGSWLTVV.

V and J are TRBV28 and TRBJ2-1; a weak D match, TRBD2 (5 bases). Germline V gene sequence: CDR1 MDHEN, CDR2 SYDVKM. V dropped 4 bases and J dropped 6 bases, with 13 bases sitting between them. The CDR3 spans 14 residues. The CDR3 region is CASSSTSTVNEQFF. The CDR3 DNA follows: TGTGCCAGCAGTTCTACTAGTACGGTCAATGAGCAGTTCTTC.